This T cell receptor beta chain was identified in a study of OX40 agonist ivuxolimab in advanced cancers. Exclusion applied to patients with autoimmune disease history or systemic immunosuppression. From germline, CDR1 is SGHRS and CDR2 YFSETQ. V was clipped by 4 bases and J by 0 bases, with 7 bases between them. This CDR3 spans 13 amino acids. Whole-study findings and limits: Low levels of normalized T-cell clonal expansion also appeared in some nonresponders. In CD8+ T cells, expanded clones were on average more numerous than in CD4+. Dosing at 0.1 to 3.0 mg/kg was accompanied by clonal expansion of CD4+ and CD8+ blood T cells by week 6.

Measured with immunoSEQ multiplex PCR; TCRdb has only the in-frame clones, and not every one. The sample records about 84,000 clones, roughly 89% being singletons. This clone was seen more than once but under ten times. Its antigen remains unknown. Sequenced here: CD4+ or CD8+ T cells sorted from blood, sampled in a trial of the OX40 agonist ivuxolimab. The genes are TRBV5-1 and TRBJ1-1; D not certain. The TCR was taken from an adult with an advanced solid tumor such as melanoma, head and neck, liver or kidney cancer. The chain's CDR3 is CASSDQLNTEAFF. The CDR3, as DNA: TGCGCCAGCAGCGATCAGTTGAACACTGAAGCTTTCTTT.